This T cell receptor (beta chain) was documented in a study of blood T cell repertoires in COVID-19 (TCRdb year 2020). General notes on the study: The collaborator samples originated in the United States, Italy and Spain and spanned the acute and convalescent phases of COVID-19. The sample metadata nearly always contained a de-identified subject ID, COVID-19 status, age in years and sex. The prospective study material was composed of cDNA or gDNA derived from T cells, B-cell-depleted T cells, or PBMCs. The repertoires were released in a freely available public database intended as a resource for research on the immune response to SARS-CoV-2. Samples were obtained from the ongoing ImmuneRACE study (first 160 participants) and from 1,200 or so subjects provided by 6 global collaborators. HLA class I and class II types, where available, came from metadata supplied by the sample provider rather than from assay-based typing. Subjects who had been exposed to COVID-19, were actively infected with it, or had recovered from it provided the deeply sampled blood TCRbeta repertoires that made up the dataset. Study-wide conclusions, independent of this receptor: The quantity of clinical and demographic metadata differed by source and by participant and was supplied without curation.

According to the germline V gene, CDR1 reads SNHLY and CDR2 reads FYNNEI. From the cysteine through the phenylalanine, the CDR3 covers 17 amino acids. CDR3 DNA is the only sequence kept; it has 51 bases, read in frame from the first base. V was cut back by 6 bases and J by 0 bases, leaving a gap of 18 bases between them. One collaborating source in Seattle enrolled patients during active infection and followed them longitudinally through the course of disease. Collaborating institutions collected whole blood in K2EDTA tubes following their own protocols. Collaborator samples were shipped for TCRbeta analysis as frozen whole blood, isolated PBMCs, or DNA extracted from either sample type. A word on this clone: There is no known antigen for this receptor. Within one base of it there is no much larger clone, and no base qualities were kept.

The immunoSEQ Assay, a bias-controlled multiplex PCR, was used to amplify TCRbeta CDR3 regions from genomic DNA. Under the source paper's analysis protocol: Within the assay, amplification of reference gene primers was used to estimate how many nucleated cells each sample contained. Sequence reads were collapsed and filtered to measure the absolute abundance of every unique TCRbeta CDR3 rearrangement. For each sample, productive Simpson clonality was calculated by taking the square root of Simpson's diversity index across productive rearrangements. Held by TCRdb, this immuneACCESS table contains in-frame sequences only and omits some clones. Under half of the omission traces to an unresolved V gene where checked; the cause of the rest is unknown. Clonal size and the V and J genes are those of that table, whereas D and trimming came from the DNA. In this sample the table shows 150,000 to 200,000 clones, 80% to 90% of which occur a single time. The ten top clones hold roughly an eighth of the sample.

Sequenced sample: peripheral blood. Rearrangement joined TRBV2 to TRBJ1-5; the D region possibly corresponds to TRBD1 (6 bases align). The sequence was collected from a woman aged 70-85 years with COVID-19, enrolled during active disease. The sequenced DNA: TGTGCCAGCAGCAACGTCGGACAGAGTTATAGCAATCAGCCCCAGCATTTT. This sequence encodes CASSNVGQSYSNQPQHF.